This T cell receptor beta chain emerged from a study of T cell clonotyping in hematopoietic cell transplantation. Overall study results and limits: Graft donor and pretransplant recipient Inverse Simpson Index values predicted broader posttransplant TCR diversity. Pathologically expanded recipient clonotypes increased progressively from day 30 to day 180 as diversity fell.

TCRdb keeps only in-frame clones here, not all; method: immunoSEQ multiplex PCR. The data contain thousands of clones, roughly 84% of them singletons. The sample's time point: recipient sample about 28 days before transplant, after cytoreduction. The CDR3 sequence is 13 residues long. Germline CDR1 LNHDA, CDR2 SQIVND (reference sequence). Trimming removed 2 bases at V and 6 bases at J, with 10 bases between. A word on this clone: The target antigen is unknown.

V gene TRBV19 combines with J gene TRBJ1-1; D gene uncertain. The material sequenced was peripheral blood mononuclear cells, taken before stem cell transplant. The clonotype was recovered from a man aged 60-69 years with acute myeloid leukemia. Some clones in this sample may be carry-over from other donors' samples. The DNA of the CDR3 is TGTGCCAGTAGTATAAGTGGGTTTTCTGAAGCTTTCTTT. It is translated as CASSISGFSEAFF.